These 2 T cell receptor beta chains were sequenced from one sample in a study of control samples from healthy donors and cancer patients (dated by TCRdb to the early 2020s). The library relied on the immunoSEQ multiplex PCR assay. TCRdb took this table from immuneACCESS and kept in-frame rearrangements with V and J called. Such tables lack part of the clones; where checked against another copy, unresolved V genes explain under half of the gap, and the rest is unexplained. The sample data list around 250,000 clones, and about four fifths of these were observed just once. About 14% of the sample belongs to the ten largest clones. Material: PBMCs. Source of these receptors: a woman aged 55-70 years with lung cancer.

The chain links TRBV12-5 to TRBJ1-4; 7 bases are shared with TRBD1. The V segment lost 4 bases and the J segment 5 bases; nucleotides outside the gene matches: 4. CDR1 and CDR2 from the germline V gene are LGHNT and FRNRAP. The CDR3 totals 14 residues. The CDR3 bases are TGTGCTAGTGGTTCCGGGACAGCGAATGAAAAACTGTTTTTT. The encoded protein is CASGSGTANEKLFF. Full variable domain (outside the CDR3, taken from reference TRBV12-5 and TRBJ1-4): DARVTQTPRHKVTEMGQEVTMRCQPILGHNTVFWYRQTMMQGLELLAYFRNRAPLDDSGMPKDRFSAEMPDATLATLKIQPSEPRDSAVYFCASGSGTANEKLFFGSGTQLSVL.

Only one count was recorded for this clone. The chain joins TRBV12-3 or TRBV12-4 to TRBJ1-6, with D hard to call. V gave up 6 bases and J gave up 7 bases, with 7 bases separating them. This CDR3 spans 12 amino acids. The DNA of the CDR3 is TGTGCCAGCAGGGGCCCAAATTCACCCCTCCACTTT. Its protein product is CASRGPNSPLHF.